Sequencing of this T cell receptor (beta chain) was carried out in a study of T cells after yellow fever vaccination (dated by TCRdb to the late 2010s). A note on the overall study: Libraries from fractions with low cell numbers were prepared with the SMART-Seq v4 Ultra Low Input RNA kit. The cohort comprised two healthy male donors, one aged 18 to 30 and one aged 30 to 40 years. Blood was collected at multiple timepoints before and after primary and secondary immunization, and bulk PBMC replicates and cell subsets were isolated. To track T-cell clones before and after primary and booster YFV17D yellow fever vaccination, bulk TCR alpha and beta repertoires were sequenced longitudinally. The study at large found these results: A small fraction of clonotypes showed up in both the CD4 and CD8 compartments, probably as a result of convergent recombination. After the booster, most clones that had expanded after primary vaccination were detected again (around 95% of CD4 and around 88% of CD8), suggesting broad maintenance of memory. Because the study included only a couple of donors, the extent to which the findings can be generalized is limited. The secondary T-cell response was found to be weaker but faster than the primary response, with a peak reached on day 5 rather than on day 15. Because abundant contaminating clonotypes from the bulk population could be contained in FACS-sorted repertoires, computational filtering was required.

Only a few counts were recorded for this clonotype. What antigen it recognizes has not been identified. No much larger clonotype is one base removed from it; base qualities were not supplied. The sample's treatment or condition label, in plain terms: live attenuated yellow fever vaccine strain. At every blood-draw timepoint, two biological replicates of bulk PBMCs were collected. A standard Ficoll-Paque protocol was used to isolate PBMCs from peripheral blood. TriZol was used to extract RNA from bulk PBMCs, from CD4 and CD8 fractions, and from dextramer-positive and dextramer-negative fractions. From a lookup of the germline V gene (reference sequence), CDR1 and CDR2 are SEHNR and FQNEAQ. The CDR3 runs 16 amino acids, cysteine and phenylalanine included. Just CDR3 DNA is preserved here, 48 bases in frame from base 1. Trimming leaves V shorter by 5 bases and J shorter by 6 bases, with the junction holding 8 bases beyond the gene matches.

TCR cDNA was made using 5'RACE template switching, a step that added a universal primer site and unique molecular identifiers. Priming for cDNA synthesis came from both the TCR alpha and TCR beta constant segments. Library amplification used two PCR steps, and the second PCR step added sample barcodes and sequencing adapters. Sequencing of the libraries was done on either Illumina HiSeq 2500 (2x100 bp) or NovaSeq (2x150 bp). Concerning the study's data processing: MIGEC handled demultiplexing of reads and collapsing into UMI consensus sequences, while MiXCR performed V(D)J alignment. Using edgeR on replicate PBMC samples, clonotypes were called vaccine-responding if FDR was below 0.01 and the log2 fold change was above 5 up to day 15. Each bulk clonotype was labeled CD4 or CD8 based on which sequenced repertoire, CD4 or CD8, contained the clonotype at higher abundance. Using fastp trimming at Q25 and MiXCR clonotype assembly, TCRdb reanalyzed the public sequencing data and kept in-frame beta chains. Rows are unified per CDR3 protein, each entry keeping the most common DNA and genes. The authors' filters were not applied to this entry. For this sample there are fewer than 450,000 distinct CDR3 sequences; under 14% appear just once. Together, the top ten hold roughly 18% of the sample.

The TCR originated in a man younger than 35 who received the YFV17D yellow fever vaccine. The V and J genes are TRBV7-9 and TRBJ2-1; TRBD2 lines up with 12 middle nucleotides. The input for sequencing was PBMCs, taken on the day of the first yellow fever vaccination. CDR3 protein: CASSHKGLAGVNEQFF. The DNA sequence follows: TGTGCCAGCAGCCACAAGGGACTAGCGGGCGTCAATGAGCAGTTCTTC.